This TCR beta chain comes out of a study of blood T cell repertoires in COVID-19. Study as a whole: Samples representing acute and convalescent COVID-19 were sourced from the United States, Italy and Spain. The cDNA or gDNA used as material had been derived from T cells, B-cell-depleted T cells, or PBMCs.

Original handling: Estimation of nucleated cell counts was performed using reference gene primer amplification. The method was immunoSEQ multiplex PCR; TCRdb's version includes in-frame clones alone and lacks a portion of them. That table gives V, J and clone size, and the DNA gave D and trimming. The sample has 340,000 or so clones; over 70% are singletons. The V and J ends lost 3 bases and 4 bases respectively, with 10 bases between them. Germline-derived CDR1 and CDR2 are SGDLS and YYNGEE. CDR3 size: 14 residues. Sequenced material: peripheral blood. V is TRBV9 and J is TRBJ2-2; possibly TRBD2 for D (6 bases). This receptor was obtained from a man in his thirties or forties with active or convalescent COVID-19. The CDR3 loop reads CASSGRDPTGELFF. The CDR3 DNA reads TGTGCCAGCAGCGGGAGGGATCCCACCGGGGAGCTGTTTTTT.